This T cell receptor (beta chain) appears in the sequencing data of a study of shared clonotypes between healthy human individuals (dated by TCRdb to the early 2020s). About the study as a whole: Three men and a couple of women, aged 18 to 49 years, made up the cohort. Libraries were prepared and TCR repertoires were sequenced by different laboratories using diverse techniques, in order to increase sequencing depth and limit assay-specific biases. Leukapheresis yielded between about 0.9 and 8.9 billion PBMCs per donor. The study deeply sequenced blood TCR repertoires of about 5 healthy adults to estimate repertoire size and the extent of clonotype sharing between individuals. Per donor, three plates each were used for CD4 naive and CD4 memory, two for CD8 naive, and one for CD8 memory. The study at large found these results: Compared with non-shared clonotypes, the clonotypes found in all four sorted-subset donors had higher generation probabilities. The genetic and exposure-history diversity represented was limited by the small number of donors. Estimated clonotype richness was generally larger for naive than for memory subsets. Pairwise subsampling indicated that sequencing depth was expected to affect the degree of clonotype sharing among donors. When a few donors were compared, the shared fraction of clonotypes was about 5% for naive CD4, around 3.5% for naive CD8, about 2.5% for memory CD4, and 0.35% to 0.4% for memory CD8. Even with the large sequencing depth, rarefaction of the sorted-subset datasets indicated that sequencing was incomplete. Sampling was restricted to blood, and TCR repertoires in tissue are likely to differ from TCR repertoires in blood.

Using the deep immunoSEQ assay, multiplex PCR amplified TCR CDR3 regions from genomic DNA. Extracted genomic DNA from each cell subset was spread evenly across all wells of several immunoSEQ 96-well plates, with each plate serving as a replicate. For sorted subsets, each replicate PCR was loaded with approximately 190 ng genomic DNA, equivalent to 25,000 to 30,000 T cell genomes. Purified libraries were quantified with a Qubit 3.0 fluorometer, sized on a Bioanalyzer 2100, and re-quantified with the KAPA Library Quantification kit. Every immunoSEQ 96-well plate was sequenced on a dedicated single-read 150-cycle Illumina NextSeq 550 flow cell. Processing in the source paper ran as follows. Because the immunoSEQ output included only junctional sequences and no quality scores, the filtering could not be the same as the filtering used for full-length reads. Sequences were annotated with PyIR, a Python wrapper for IgBLAST v1.9, using IMGT germline references to assign V/J genes and CDR3. Any read was removed if the V/J assignment was weak (E-value above 1e-6), the CDR3 was missing, or the read contained stop codons, out-of-frame junctions, or ambiguous translated residues. V3J clonotypes were defined by identical inferred V gene, J gene, and CDR3 amino acid sequence. Percentage overlap between repertoires was calculated by dividing the number of shared unique clonotypes by the size of the smaller repertoire. Three approaches were used to assess repertoire richness: RTK rarefaction, the Chao1 estimator, and Recon v2.1 estimates of unobserved clonotypes. For all TCRbeta clonotypes obtained by the gDNA method from four donors, generation probabilities were computed with OLGA. TCRdb limited this immuneACCESS table to in-frame rearrangements with V and J called. A share of clones is missing; checked studies link under half to unresolved V genes, and the rest is unexplained. The DNA was the basis for D and trimming; V, J and clone size are from that table. Within this sample are roughly 2.1 million clones, with about 92% of them counted one time only. Of the sample, approximately 1.7% falls within the top ten clones.

CD8 naive samples were CD45RO-negative cells positively selected for CCR7, giving a CD45RA+CCR7+ population that excluded TemRA cells. The donors were healthy, HIV-negative adults who had no recently reported acute infections or vaccinations. Every donor was a Caucasian adult residing in Nashville, Tennessee, USA. After blood collection by leukapheresis, PBMCs were isolated using Ficoll-Histopaque density gradient centrifugation and then cryopreserved in the vapor phase of liquid nitrogen. Analytical flow cytometry was used to check the purity and quantity of each magnetically sorted T cell population. From each sorted fraction, genomic DNA was isolated and quantified by UV absorbance on a Nanodrop 2000c. Note on this clone: Its antigen remains undetermined. No much larger clone is present one base from it, and per-base qualities are unavailable. The sample has other DNA sequences that encode this CDR3 too.

From the germline V gene, CDR1 is SGDLS and CDR2 is YYNGEE. V lost 4 bases and J lost 3 bases, and the count of bases not matched to a germline gene is 5. The CDR3 goes from the cysteine to the phenylalanine over 15 residues. Only the CDR3 part of the read is kept: 45 bases, read in frame from the first base. The sequence is built from TRBV9 and TRBJ2-1; 9 bases in the middle match TRBD1. This TCR was recovered from a man aged 18 to 35 in good health. Some clones in this sample may be carry-over from other donors' samples. The source material was naive CD8+ T cells from PBMCs. The cell subset or site label, read with the paper, signifies: CD45RA+CCR7+. The CDR3 here reads CASSPGQGIYNEQFF. The DNA is TGTGCCAGCAGCCCGGGACAGGGAATCTACAATGAGCAGTTCTTC.